The clone carrying this TCR beta chain turned up a few times. Antigen unknown. The V gene's germline CDR1 is MGHRA and CDR2 YSYEKL. The CDR3 covers 16 residues. V was shortened by 3 bases and J by 4 bases, with 15 bases between the two germline ends. This sample stems from a study of T cell repertoires in cytomegalovirus infection. TCRdb analysed the reads with MiXCR anew, one entry per CDR3 protein. The sample has about 920,000 distinct CDR3 sequences, more than 25% seen once. This material consisted of cultured CD8+ T cells from PBMCs, taken from culture after CMV antigen stimulation. This sequence was found in a human donor in good health (CMV status not recorded). Some clones in this sample may be carry-over from other donors' samples. This chain links TRBV4-1 with TRBJ1-4; D is perhaps TRBD1 (5 bases). The CDR3 is CASSQLVTADNEKLFF. Written as DNA, the CDR3 is TGCGCCAGCAGCCAGTTAGTGACAGCCGATAATGAAAAACTGTTTTTT.